A single TCR beta chain is shown here with its context. Produced via immunoSEQ multiplex PCR; TCRdb's table is partial and in-frame only. The table has a few hundred thousand clones, 90% seen once. Recovered status applied to Cohort 3 donors who had two consecutive negative PCRs. It also applied to those with clearance or with symptom resolution. The CDR3 is made up of 16 amino acids. The germline V and J ends were trimmed by 2 bases and 3 bases, with 16 bases remaining between them. CDR1 is SGHTA and CDR2 is FQGTGA in the germline V gene. The data were taken from a study of blood T cell repertoires in COVID-19. At the level of the study: Sources were T cells, B-cell-depleted T cells, or PBMCs; the material itself was cDNA or gDNA.

The TCR was taken from a man aged 18 to 29 who had recovered from COVID-19. The sequenced sample was PBMCs or T cells enriched from blood (not recorded which). This chain links TRBV7-3 with TRBJ1-1; D may be TRBD1 (5 bases). CDR3: CASSLGVSGSDTEAFF. CDR3 coding DNA: TGTGCCAGCAGCTTAGGGGTCTCAGGGTCGGACACTGAAGCTTTCTTT.